This T cell receptor (beta chain) came from a study of CD8 T cells in Susac syndrome. Study-level background: When blood was collected, patients with Susac syndrome were therapy-naive, were taking corticosteroids, or were receiving intravenous immunoglobulin alone.

Reverse transcription of about 0.45 to 1 ug RNA was carried out with random hexamers. TCRdb reprocessed the immunoSEQ multiplex PCR reads with MiXCR, giving one entry per CDR3 protein. The data show some 110,000 distinct CDR3 sequences, less than 95% seen once. Germline V CDR1 and CDR2: SGHRS, YFSETQ. The CDR3 length is 15 residues. V was pared by 4 bases and J by 3 bases, with 6 bases of the junction left unmatched. The V gene is TRBV5-1, the J gene TRBJ2-7; 11 bases fit TRBD1. This clonotype was obtained from a human donor with Susac syndrome. The sequenced sample consisted of CD8+ T cells from PBMCs. CDR3 in DNA: TGCGCCAGCAGCCTTATTGGGACAGGGGGCTACGAGCAGTACTTC. Its protein product is CASSLIGTGGYEQYF.